The 22 T cell receptor beta chains below were found in one sample sequenced in a study of human T cells and chemical hapten exposure. In TCRdb, the RACE reads were re-called with MiXCR into one record per CDR3 protein. The sample lists tens of thousands of distinct CDR3 sequences, about 9.3% occurring once. Stated time point: patch test 2, 6 weeks after DPC sensitization. As to treatment: therapeutic diphenylcyclopropenone sensitization with weekly scalp DPC. The source material was whole blood, sampled in connection with sensitization to the hapten diphenylcyclopropenone (DPC). All receptors derive from a woman aged 45-59 years with alopecia areata. Some clones in this sample may be carry-over from other donors' samples.

This clonotype was seen a handful of times. V usage is TRBV11-2 and J usage is TRBJ2-5, with 10 bases lining up with TRBD2. The V gene's germline CDR1 is SGHAT and CDR2 FQNNGV. Losses at the gene ends were 1 base for V and 2 bases for J; bases not matched to a gene: 4. This CDR3 has 16 amino acids. The CDR3 loop is CASSLGAGGIQETQYF. The CDR3 DNA sequence: TGTGCCAGCAGCTTAGGAGCGGGAGGGATTCAAGAGACCCAGTACTTC.

For this clonotype: One end of the junction fails to match germline, which may point to a read error. The V and J genes are TRBV7-7 and TRBJ2-2; D gene ambiguous. The CDR3 totals 13 residues. CDR1 SSHAT and CDR2 FNYEAQ come from the germline V gene (reference sequence). This CDR3 reads CASRSRETGELFF. The CDR3 DNA sequence: TGTGCTAGCAGATCCCGAGAAACCGGGGAGCTGTTTTTT. Filled out from reference TRBV7-7 and TRBJ2-2, the complete variable domain reads GAGVSQSPRYKVTKRGQDVTLRCDPISSHATLYWYQQALGQGPEFLTYFNYEAQPDKSGLPSDRFSAERPEGSISTLTIQRTEQRDSAMYRCASRSRETGELFFGEGSRLTVL.

This clonotype was counted many times. The chain couples TRBV5-1 to TRBJ1-1; no firm D call. Between the trimmed V and J ends, which lost 3 bases and 3 bases, there was a span of 12 bases. Germline V lookup: CDR1 SGHRS, CDR2 YFSETQ. This CDR3 has 14 residues. DNA of the CDR3: TGCGCCAGCAGCTCCTACAATTTGGACACTGAAGCTTTCTTT. As protein: CASSSYNLDTEAFF.

The rearrangement joins TRBV4-2 to TRBJ2-1, with no clear D. V shed 5 bases and J shed 10 bases, with 12 bases lying between them. Germline CDR1 LGHNA, CDR2 YNFKEQ. This CDR3 is 12 amino acids long. The CDR3 DNA sequence: TGTGCCAGCAGCACTCATGGATGGGAGCAGTTCTTC. Amino acid sequence: CASSTHGWEQFF.

The J gene is TRBJ2-3, the V gene TRBV3-1; tentatively, D is TRBD1 (5 bases). The germline CDR1 and CDR2 sequences are LGHDT and YNNKEL (reference sequence). The ends were cut back, 0 bases at V and 2 bases at J, with 15 bases in the middle. This CDR3 is built from 17 residues. The CDR3 nucleotides read TGTGCCAGCAGCCAAGATGCAGGGTACCGAAACACAGATACGCAGTATTTT. Its translation is CASSQDAGYRNTDTQYF.

This clonotype came up many times. The gene calls are TRBV20-1 and TRBJ2-3; 10 bases are shared with TRBD1. The CDR3 totals 14 residues. Looked up from germline, CDR1 is DFQATT and CDR2 is SNEGSKA (reference sequence). J was trimmed by 3 bases and V by 5 bases; bases with no gene match: 5. CDR3 bases: TGCAGTGCTCGTGACAGGGGGCTTACAGATACGCAGTATTTT. Translating gives CSARDRGLTDTQYF.

Many counts were recorded for this clonotype. V usage is TRBV20-1 and J usage is TRBJ2-4, with 14 bases matching TRBD2. The germline V gene encodes CDR1 DFQATT and CDR2 SNEGSKA (reference sequence). Trimming removed 3 bases from V and 8 bases from J; junction bases left unmatched: 9. The CDR3 is made up of 16 amino acids. The CDR3 DNA follows: TGCAGTGCTAGGGGTAGACTAGCGGGAGGGCCCTACATTCAGTACTTC. Amino acid sequence: CSARGRLAGGPYIQYF.

This clonotype was observed a handful of times. The CDR3 loop is CASSKRGLGNTIYF. The CDR3 coding sequence is TGTGCCAGCAGCAAAAGGGGACTTGGAAACACCATATATTTT. The J gene is TRBJ1-3, the V gene TRBV9; possibly TRBD1 for D (5 bases). The CDR3 has 14 amino acids. V dropped 4 bases and J dropped 3 bases, with 11 bases sitting between them. CDR1 and CDR2 from the germline V gene are SGDLS and YYNGEE.

This clonotype has ten or more counts. The chain combines TRBV7-2 with TRBJ2-7; D is possibly TRBD2 (5 bases). The CDR3 has 13 residues. The V gene lost 5 bases and the J gene lost 3 bases, with 11 bases spanning the gap. The germline V gene encodes CDR1 SGHTA and CDR2 FQGNSA. The CDR3 DNA sequence: TGTGCCAGCAGCCAGAGGGCCCGCTACGAGCAGTACTTC. Encoded protein: CASSQRARYEQYF.

The sample holds a few counts of this clonotype. The gene calls are TRBV25-1 and TRBJ1-6; TRBD1 matches 9 bases. CDR3 length: 14 amino acids. Germline V gene sequence: CDR1 MGHDK, CDR2 SYGVNS. The trim removed 5 bases at V and 5 bases at J, leaving 1 base unmatched. The CDR3 loop is CASSWDRDNSPLHF. The CDR3 DNA sequence: TGTGCCAGCAGTTGGGACAGGGATAATTCACCCCTCCACTTT.

This clonotype has more than one count but fewer than ten. The chain is built from TRBV7-9 and TRBJ2-3; D uncertain. The CDR3 is 14 amino acids. Per germline, CDR1 SEHNR and CDR2 FQNEAQ (reference sequence). V was pared by 1 base and J by 6 bases, with 11 bases between. The CDR3 here is CASSLVDLRDTQYF. In DNA, the CDR3 is TGTGCCAGCAGCTTAGTAGATTTGCGGGATACGCAGTATTTT.

This clonotype has a count of ten or more. This chain links TRBV5-5 with TRBJ2-5, with 9 bases lining up with TRBD1. V dropped 0 bases and J dropped 5; count of bases not matched to a gene: 2. The CDR3 spans 14 residues. Looked up from germline, CDR1 is SGHKS and CDR2 is YYEKEE (reference sequence). CDR3 protein: CASSLGGTGETQYF. CDR3 DNA sequence: TGTGCCAGCAGCTTGGGTGGGACAGGGGAGACCCAGTACTTC.

This clonotype has just a few counts. This chain uses TRBV7-2 with TRBJ2-1; D not resolved. Germline CDR1 is SGHTA and CDR2 is FQGNSA. With 4 bases removed from V and 13 bases from J, the gap between germline ends came to 14 bases. The CDR3 runs 12 residues. This chain's CDR3 is CASSSTWGHQFF. The CDR3 DNA reads TGTGCCAGCAGCTCCACATGGGGTCACCAGTTCTTC.

This clonotype came up many times. This chain connects TRBV20-1 to TRBJ1-3; D is unclear. The germline gives CDR1 DFQATT, CDR2 SNEGSKA (reference sequence). V lost 3 bases and J lost 1, with 13 bases in between. The length of the CDR3 is 15 residues. The CDR3 nucleotides are TGCAGTGCTAGTGGCGGGGTTGGATCTGGAAACACCATATATTTT. As protein: CSASGGVGSGNTIYF.

This clonotype was seen only a few times. CDR3 nucleotides: TGCAGTGCTATGTTTACGGATTCCGGCTATGGCTACACCTTC. Its protein is CSAMFTDSGYGYTF. The chain recombines TRBV20-1 with TRBJ1-2; D is uncertain. CDR1 DFQATT and CDR2 SNEGSKA come from the germline V gene (reference sequence). This CDR3 is 14 amino acids long. V lost 4 bases and J 4 bases, leaving 16 bases between the germline ends.

This clonotype was found many times. The chain employs TRBV12-3 or TRBV12-4 and TRBJ2-5; weak D call: TRBD1 (5 bases). CDR3 length: 13 amino acids. V lost 6 bases and J lost 1, with 9 bases in between. CDR3 residues: CASRADTQETQYF. CDR3 in DNA: TGTGCCAGCAGGGCGGACACCCAAGAGACCCAGTACTTC.

This clonotype was seen many times. The chain joins TRBV29-1 to TRBJ2-1; no definite D call. Germline V lookup: CDR1 SQVTM, CDR2 ANQGSEA. With 0 bases removed from V and 4 bases from J, the gap between germline ends came to 10 bases. This CDR3 comprises 14 residues. The CDR3 region has the DNA TGCAGCGTTGAAGATCTTACCGATTACAATGAGCAGTTCTTC. Translated, it gives CSVEDLTDYNEQFF.

The gene calls are TRBV29-1 and TRBJ1-4, with D perhaps matching TRBD1 (6 bases). The CDR3 consists of 13 residues. V dropped 1 base and J dropped 7 bases, with 10 bases sitting between them. Per the germline V gene, CDR1 is SQVTM and CDR2 is ANQGSEA. Written as DNA, the CDR3 is TGCAGCGTTGAAGTAGGGGGTGGTGAAAAACTGTTTTTT. Protein product: CSVEVGGGEKLFF.

This clonotype has a count of ten or more. The J gene is TRBJ1-6, the V gene TRBV11-1; TRBD1 agrees at 8 bases. Trimming cost V 4 bases and J 6 bases; bases outside gene matches: 5. The CDR3 loop spans 15 amino acids. CDR1 is SGHAT, CDR2 FQDESV, per germline (reference sequence). CDR3 region: CASSSPGQVNSPLHF. The DNA of the CDR3 is TGTGCCAGCAGCTCACCGGGACAGGTTAATTCACCCCTCCACTTT.

This clonotype was seen many times. The rearrangement uses TRBV6-5 and TRBJ1-1; 8 bases fit TRBD1. CDR3 length equals 13 residues. The germline V gene encodes CDR1 MNHEY and CDR2 SVGAGI. The trim removed 7 bases at V and 6 bases at J, leaving 7 bases unmatched. The DNA of the CDR3 is TGTGCCAGCACCAGGACAGGGCGGTCTGAAGCTTTCTTT. The encoded protein is CASTRTGRSEAFF.

The chain joins TRBV29-1 to TRBJ2-1, with 14 nucleotides matching TRBD2. Germline trimming cut 8 bases from V and 7 bases from J; bases unmatched to any gene: 7. This CDR3 comprises 14 residues. Germline values: CDR1 SQVTM, CDR2 ANQGSEA. The CDR3 DNA is TGCAGCACCACGGGACTAGCGGGAGTGAATGAGCAGTTCTTC. Its protein product is CSTTGLAGVNEQFF.

The genes are TRBV29-1 and TRBJ1-3; D gene uncertain. This CDR3 is 11 amino acids long. V lost 6 bases and J 8 bases, leaving 11 bases between the germline ends. Germline V gene data show CDR1 as SQVTM and CDR2 as ANQGSEA. The CDR3 bases are TGCAGCGTAAACCTGTTCGACACCATATATTTT. Protein sequence: CSVNLFDTIYF. Complete variable domain (other parts from reference TRBV29-1 and TRBJ1-3): SAVISQKPSRDICQRGTSLTIQCQVDSQVTMMFWYRQQPGQSLTLIATANQGSEATYESGFVIDKFPISRPNLTFSTLTVSNMSPEDSSIYLCSVNLFDTIYFGEGSWLTVV.